This T cell receptor (beta chain) is from a study of control samples from healthy donors and cancer patients. Measured with immunoSEQ multiplex PCR; TCRdb has only the in-frame clones, and not every one. The sample lists roughly 74,000 clones; 94% were seen once. The CDR3 runs 11 residues. The ends were cut back, 4 bases at V and 4 bases at J, with 5 bases in the middle. Looked up from germline, CDR1 is SGHDT and CDR2 is YYEEEE. Material for sequencing was blood. This receptor was taken from a young woman in good health. The chain couples TRBV5-6 to TRBJ1-2, with no clear D. The CDR3 coding sequence is TGTGCCAGCAGCCTGAGCTATGGCTACACCTTC. Protein product: CASSLSYGYTF.